The sequence of this T cell receptor (beta chain) was determined in a study of monozygotic twins with inflammatory bowel disease. Study-wide points: Fewer clonotypes were shared with others by IBD patients than by healthy twins, especially with disease activity.

In eight separate reactions per sample, cDNA was generated. Following a re-call of the 5' RACE reads, TCRdb has one entry per CDR3 protein and lacks DNA. The clone table shows more than 350,000 distinct CDR3 sequences, with the ten largest holding 2.4%. Points on this clonotype: Its matching antigen is unknown.

This CDR3 has 15 residues. Looked up from germline, CDR1 is SGHTA and CDR2 is FQGNSA. The sample comprised blood. This receptor was identified in a human donor with ulcerative colitis or Crohn's disease, or a healthy co-twin of an affected twin (not recorded which). The rearrangement links TRBV7-2 to TRBJ1-1; the TCRdb call, TRBD1, lacks DNA for checking. Here the CDR3 reads CASSPFGGLNTEAFF.